These 21 T cell receptor beta chains came from one sample sequenced in a study of shared clonotypes between healthy human individuals. The table came from immunoSEQ multiplex PCR; TCRdb's copy has only in-frame clones and leaves some out. Here the sample spans approximately 2.1 million clones, about 92% being singletons. Input material: naive CD4+ T cells from PBMCs. The subset here: CD45RA+ positively selected. The receptors shown here come from a man between 18 and 35 years old in good health. Some clones in this sample may be carry-over from other donors' samples.

The chain employs TRBV19 and TRBJ2-1; 9 nucleotides line up with TRBD2. Trimming removed 3 bases from V and 9 bases from J; junction bases left unmatched: 6. CDR1 is LNHDA and CDR2 is SQIVND in the germline V gene (reference sequence). The CDR3 sequence is 14 residues long. CDR3 nucleotides: TGTGCCAGTAGTATGGCGGGAGGGCCTTTTGAGCAGTTCTTC. This gives the protein CASSMAGGPFEQFF.

This rearrangement joins TRBV5-4 to TRBJ2-2, with D perhaps matching TRBD1 or TRBD2 (7 bases each). The V gene's germline CDR1 is SGHNT and CDR2 YYREEE (reference sequence). The V gene lost 4 bases and the J gene lost 3 bases, with 13 bases spanning the gap. This CDR3 region has 15 residues. The CDR3 spells CASSLGGTDTGELFF. DNA of the CDR3: TGTGCCAGCAGCCTCGGGGGGACAGACACCGGGGAGCTGTTTTTT.

This clone occurred a few times. At one end, the junction sequence differs from germline, possibly due to a read error. This chain uses TRBV5-6 with TRBJ1-1; unclear D gene. This CDR3 comprises 12 residues. The V gene's germline CDR1 is SGHDT and CDR2 YYEEEE. CDR3 DNA: TGTGCCAGCAGCTTGGTGAAAACTGAAGCTTTCTTT. Translating it yields CASSLVKTEAFF.

The V gene is TRBV27, the J gene TRBJ2-1; D ambiguous. The CDR3 runs to 14 residues. Germline V gives CDR1 MNHEY, CDR2 SMNVEV (reference sequence). V shed 5 bases and J shed 9 bases, with 17 bases lying between them. The CDR3 spells CASSRARSFLEQFF. Here the CDR3 DNA reads TGTGCCAGCAGTAGGGCTAGATCGTTCCTTGAGCAGTTCTTC.

The count of this clone is one. This rearrangement joins TRBV21-1 to TRBJ2-7. TRBV21-1 is a pseudogene locus. The CDR3 runs 11 residues. The CDR3 DNA reads as TGTGCCAGCAGCGCTTCCTACGAGCAGTACTTC. Its protein is CASSASYEQYF.

This chain links TRBV2 with TRBJ2-3; tentatively, D is TRBD2 (6 bases). Germline V lookup: CDR1 SNHLY, CDR2 FYNNEI. Between the trimmed V and J ends, which lost 4 bases and 2 bases, there was a span of 13 bases. The CDR3 is made up of 15 amino acids. CDR3 in DNA: TGTGCCAGCAGTGGGAGGGCCTCAAACACAGATACGCAGTATTTT. Encoded protein: CASSGRASNTDTQYF.

This clone was recorded only once. At one end the junction does not follow the germline gene, possibly because of a read error. This chain uses TRBV6-1 with TRBJ2-3; the D gene is possibly TRBD2 (6 bases). The CDR3 extends over 16 amino acids. The germline gives CDR1 MNHNS, CDR2 SASEGT. The CDR3, as DNA: TGTGCCAGCAGTGACCCCGGGAGCCGCGCCACAAATACGCAGTATTTT. This codes for CASSDPGSRATNTQYF.

The gene calls are TRBV25-1 and TRBJ2-6; D is unclear. Germline V gene lookup returns CDR1 MGHDK and CDR2 SYGVNS. Trimming left V 8 bases short and J 8 bases short, with 7 bases between. The length of the CDR3 is 11 residues. CDR3 DNA: TGTGCCAGCTCCTATACCAACGTCCTGACTTTC. Its translation: CASSYTNVLTF.

The genes are TRBV11-3 and TRBJ1-5; 7 nucleotides align to TRBD1. Germline values: CDR1 SGHNT, CDR2 YENEEA. V dropped 1 base and J dropped 2; count of bases not matched to a gene: 14. This CDR3 contains 19 residues. CDR3 nucleotides: TGTGCCAGCAGCTTAGGTGGAGGGGGCGGAGAGGTCGGCAATCAGCCCCAGCATTTT. It yields the protein CASSLGGGGGEVGNQPQHF.

The V and J genes are TRBV10-3 and TRBJ2-2, with D unclear. Trimming cost V 6 bases and J 4 bases, with 6 bases left between them. This CDR3 is built from 12 residues. Germline V CDR1 and CDR2: ENHRY, SYGVKD. CDR3 DNA sequence: TGTGCCATCAGGAGGTCCACCGGGGAGCTGTTTTTT. It codes for CAIRRSTGELFF.

The chain carries TRBV5-6 and TRBJ2-2, with TRBD1 as a possible D gene (6 bases). CDR1 and CDR2 from the germline V gene are SGHDT and YYEEEE. The CDR3 extends over 14 amino acids. V lost 6 bases, J lost 5 bases, and 14 bases lay in between. This CDR3 is CASNRDRGTGELFF. As DNA, the CDR3 is TGTGCCAGCAACAGGGACCGGGGAACCGGGGAGCTGTTTTTT.

The chain combines TRBV18 with TRBJ2-5; perhaps TRBD2 as D (5 bases). V dropped 1 base and J dropped 5 bases, with 11 bases sitting between them. CDR1 is KGHSH, CDR2 LQKENI, per germline. The CDR3 sequence is 14 residues long. CDR3 sequence (DNA): TGTGCCAGCTCACCACTCCGGGGATCGGAGACCCAGTACTTC. Its protein product is CASSPLRGSETQYF.

The rearrangement joins TRBV2 to TRBJ1-5; 8 positions match TRBD1. The CDR3 totals 13 residues. V shed 6 bases and J 7 bases; nucleotides not matched to a gene: 5. Germline V gene lookup returns CDR1 SNHLY and CDR2 FYNNEI. The CDR3 spells CASSPGGGQPQHF. The CDR3 DNA sequence: TGTGCCAGCAGCCCAGGGGGCGGGCAGCCCCAGCATTTT.

This clone has a handful of counts. The chain links TRBV19 to TRBJ2-5; D unclear. This CDR3 is 15 amino acids long. Trimming took 4 bases from V and 7 from J, leaving 19 bases between them. Germline loops: CDR1 LNHDA, CDR2 SQIVND (reference sequence). The CDR3 DNA is TGTGCCAGTAGTACCCAGACGTGGGCCTCGGGGACCCAGTACTTC. It yields the protein CASSTQTWASGTQYF.

The chain is built from TRBV6-5 and TRBJ1-2; tentative D call: TRBD1 (5 bases). The V end lost 0 bases, the J end lost 7 bases, and 12 bases lay between the germline ends. This CDR3 is built from 14 residues. Germline CDR1 MNHEY, CDR2 SVGAGI. DNA for the CDR3: TGTGCCAGCAGTTACTCATCAGGGCTGGGTGGCTACACCTTC. It specifies CASSYSSGLGGYTF.

The DNA for the CDR3 is TGTGCCAGCAGTTACTCGAGACTGGGGGAGACCCAGTACTTC. Amino acid sequence: CASSYSRLGETQYF. The chain is built from TRBV6-6 and TRBJ2-5; D not certain. This CDR3 has 14 residues. Germline V gives CDR1 MNHNY, CDR2 SVGAGI (reference sequence). The ends were cut back, 0 bases at V and 5 bases at J, with 10 bases in the middle.

As for this clone: Other DNA sequences from this sample encode an identical CDR3 as well. V and J are TRBV18 and TRBJ2-2, with TRBD1 matching 8 bases. CDR1 KGHSH and CDR2 LQKENI come from the germline V gene. This CDR3 comprises 15 residues. J gave up 4 bases and V 3 bases, and 4 bases lay outside the gene matches. The CDR3 region has the DNA TGTGCCAGCTCACCTGGACAGGGTTCCACCGGGGAGCTGTTTTTT. Encoded protein: CASSPGQGSTGELFF.

With respect to this clone: The same CDR3 arises from other DNA sequences in this sample as well. J is TRBJ2-7 and V is TRBV6-5, with D perhaps TRBD2 (5 bases). CDR1 and CDR2 from the germline V gene are MNHEY and SVGAGI. The length of the CDR3 is 15 residues. Trimming stripped 0 bases from V and 3 bases from J, with 12 bases between. CDR3 DNA: TGTGCCAGCAGTTACTCGACCCGGGGTGGCTACGAGCAGTACTTC. Amino acids: CASSYSTRGGYEQYF.

The rearrangement uses TRBV2 and TRBJ2-5; 10 bases map to TRBD2. The ends lost 8 bases at V and 5 bases at J; junction bases unmatched: 5. Germline-derived CDR1 and CDR2 are SNHLY and FYNNEI. This CDR3 contains 13 residues. The CDR3 sequence: CASSSGSFETQYF. The CDR3 coding sequence is TGTGCCAGCTCTAGCGGGAGTTTTGAGACCCAGTACTTC.

Comments on this clone: The sample contains more than one DNA sequence encoding this CDR3. The rearrangement links TRBV7-2 to TRBJ1-5; unclear D gene. Germline V gives CDR1 SGHTA, CDR2 FQGNSA. The CDR3 is 12 residues long. V lost 3 bases and J lost 0, with 0 bases in between. In nucleotides, the CDR3 is TGTGCCAGCAGCTTTAGCAATCAGCCCCAGCATTTT. As protein: CASSFSNQPQHF.

This clone was recorded only once. This chain links TRBV6-5 with TRBJ2-1; 12 bases match TRBD1. Germline V gene lookup returns CDR1 MNHEY and CDR2 SVGAGI. This CDR3 is built from 15 residues. After removal of 7 bases from V and 6 bases from J, the junction contained 7 bases not matched to a gene. The CDR3 reads CASNGRDRGLNEQFF. CDR3 nucleotides: TGTGCCAGCAACGGGCGGGACAGGGGGCTCAATGAGCAGTTCTTC.